The TCR beta chain described here comes from a study of blood T cell repertoires in COVID-19. This clone was found once. Original processing methods: The authors estimated nucleated cell counts from reference gene primer amplification. Some clones are missing from TCRdb's copy, which holds only in-frame ones; the method was immunoSEQ multiplex PCR. V, J and clone size were drawn from that table, and D and trimming were deduced from the DNA. The sample yields 180,000 or so clones, roughly nine tenths seen once. Deletions cut 0 bases from V and 4 bases from J, with 4 bases between. Germline CDR1 reads ENHRY; CDR2 reads SYGVKD. CDR3 length: 13 residues. During active infection, Seattle patients enrolled and were then monitored through disease.

This TCR was sampled from an older woman with COVID-19, enrolled during active disease. Sample: peripheral blood. The chain has TRBV10-3 and TRBJ1-5; D not resolved. CDR3 DNA: TGTGCCATCAGTGAGTCACAGAATCAGCCCCAGCATTTT. It specifies CAISESQNQPQHF.